This TCR beta chain was identified during a study of cytomegalovirus exposure and HLA in healthy donors. Findings of the study overall: Cytomegalovirus-associated TCR beta chains were listed, numbering 150 to 200. Most TCR sequences were rare, but some public TCRs occurred in many donors.

Libraries were prepared by immunoSEQ multiplex PCR; TCRdb keeps only in-frame clonotypes and omits some of them. The sample shows around 200,000 clones, 80% to 85% of them seen only once. In the case of this clone: Antigen unknown.

The V gene's germline CDR1 is MGHRA and CDR2 YSYEKL. V was clipped by 0 bases and J by 9 bases; unmatched bases: 2. The CDR3 has 13 residues. The rearrangement uses TRBV4-1 and TRBJ2-1; 7 bases agree with TRBD2. The sequencing input was PBMCs. The source is a young woman in good health and CMV-seropositive. The DNA for the CDR3 is TGCGCCAGCAGCCAAGAGGGGGGGGGTGAGCAGTTCTTC. This translates into CASSQEGGGEQFF.